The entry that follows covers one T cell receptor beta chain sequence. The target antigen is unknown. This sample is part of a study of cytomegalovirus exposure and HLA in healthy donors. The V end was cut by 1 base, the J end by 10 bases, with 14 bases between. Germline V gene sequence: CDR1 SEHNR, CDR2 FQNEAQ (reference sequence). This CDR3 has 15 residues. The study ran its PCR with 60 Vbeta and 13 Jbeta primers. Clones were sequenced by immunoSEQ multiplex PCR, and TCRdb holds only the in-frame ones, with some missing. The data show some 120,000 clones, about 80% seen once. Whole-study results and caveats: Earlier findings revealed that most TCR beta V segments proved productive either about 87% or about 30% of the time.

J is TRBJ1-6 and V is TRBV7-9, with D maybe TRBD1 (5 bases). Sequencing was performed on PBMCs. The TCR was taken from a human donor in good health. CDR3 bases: TGTGCCAGCAGCTTAGAGGGAGGGGTGAAATCACCCCTCCACTTT. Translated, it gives CASSLEGGVKSPLHF.